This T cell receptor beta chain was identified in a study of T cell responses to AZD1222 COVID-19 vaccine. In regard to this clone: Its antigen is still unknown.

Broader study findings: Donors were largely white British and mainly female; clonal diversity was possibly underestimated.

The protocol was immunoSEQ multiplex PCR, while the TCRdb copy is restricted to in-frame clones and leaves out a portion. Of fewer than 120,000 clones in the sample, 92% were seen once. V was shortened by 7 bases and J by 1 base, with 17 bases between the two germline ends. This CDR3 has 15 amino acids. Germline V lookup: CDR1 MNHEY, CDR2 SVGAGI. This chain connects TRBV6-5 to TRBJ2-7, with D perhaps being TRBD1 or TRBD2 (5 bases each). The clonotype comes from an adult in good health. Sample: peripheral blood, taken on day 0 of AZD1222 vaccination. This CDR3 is CASKGRDPGSYEQYF. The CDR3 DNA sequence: TGTGCCAGCAAGGGCCGGGACCCCGGATCCTACGAGCAGTACTTC.